This T cell receptor beta chain came from a study of response to subunit inactivated influenza vaccine (dated by TCRdb to the late 2010s). Study-level background: Deep quantitative T cell receptor repertoire profiling was used in the study to track responses to a trivalent subunit inactivated influenza vaccine. Here is what the overall study found, with its caveats: The authors suggested that each seasonal influenza vaccination may recruit only a limited number of new T cells.

Libraries were built with RT-PCR. This sample was sequenced with an Illumina HiSeq 2500. Clones were called with MiXCR by TCRdb after fastp trimmed the public reads at Q25, and only in-frame beta chains were retained. Records with the same CDR3 protein are collapsed into one entry carrying the most frequent genes and DNA. The table for this sample lists some 600,000 distinct CDR3 sequences; 12% to 15% of them were counted only once. In total, the top ten clones hold approximately 7.6% of the sample. V has 0 bases trimmed and J has 1 base trimmed; junction bases matching no gene number 2. The CDR3 starts with the cysteine, ends with the phenylalanine, and has 15 residues. Only the CDR3 DNA stays, 45 bases, in frame from base 1. CDR1 and CDR2 are read off the germline V gene as MNHEY and SVGEGT. This clonotype came up a few times. It lacks a known antigen. Base qualities were left out, and no much larger clone turns up one base away.

The V and J genes are TRBV6-2 or TRBV6-3 and TRBJ2-5, with 7 bases in between that match TRBD1. The clonotype originates from a man aged 50-60 years who received an inactivated influenza vaccine. Donor details come from another sample of the same person, matched by shared clones. Source: PBMCs from blood, taken approximately 15 days before vaccination. The nucleotide sequence reads as follows: TGTGCCAGCAGTTACTCTGACAGGGCCCAAGAGACCCAGTACTTC. It is translated as CASSYSDRAQETQYF.